These 21 T cell receptor beta chains share one sample of origin, sequenced in a study of blood T cell repertoires in COVID-19 (TCRdb year 2020). Receptors were amplified or captured by the immunoSEQ multiplex PCR assay. This immuneACCESS table, as held by TCRdb, lists in-frame sequences with V and J called but not all clones. Of the missing ones, under half trace to an unresolved V gene in checked studies; the others have no known cause. This sample lists about 190,000 clones; 90% were detected once. Together, the top ten hold 0.6% to 0.8% of the sample. Material for sequencing was peripheral blood. The receptors stem from a man between 45 and 60 years old with acute or convalescent COVID-19.

V is TRBV7-8 and J is TRBJ2-1; the match to TRBD2 covers 10 bases. Germline assignment: CDR1 SGHVS and CDR2 FQNEAQ. V shed 5 bases, J shed 6 bases, and the junction held 7 bases outside the gene matches. The CDR3 is 15 amino acids. The CDR3 loop is CASSPLAGVGNEQFF. CDR3 in DNA: TGTGCCAGCAGCCCTCTAGCGGGAGTCGGCAATGAGCAGTTCTTC. The complete variable domain, with remaining parts taken from reference TRBV7-8 and TRBJ2-1, reads GAGVSQSPRYKVAKRGQDVALRCDPISGHVSLFWYQQALGQGPEFLTYFQNEAQLDKSGLPSDRFFAERPEGSVSTLKIQRTQQEDSAVYLCASSPLAGVGNEQFFGPGTRLTVL.

The chain recombines TRBV10-2 with TRBJ2-2; 13 positions agree with TRBD2. The V segment lost 6 bases and the J segment 3 bases; nucleotides outside the gene matches: 4. CDR1 is WSHSY and CDR2 is SAAADI in the germline V gene. This CDR3 region has 16 residues. This CDR3 is CASRAGLAGYTGELFF. CDR3 DNA: TGCGCCAGCAGAGCGGGACTAGCGGGGTACACCGGGGAGCTGTTTTTT.

The gene calls are TRBV7-2 and TRBJ1-4; 7 nucleotides match TRBD1. With V trimmed by 5 bases and J by 3 bases, 6 bases remained unmatched. The CDR3 spans 15 residues. Germline V gives CDR1 SGHTA, CDR2 FQGNSA. This CDR3 is CASSAAGGANEKLFF. The CDR3 DNA sequence: TGTGCCAGCAGCGCCGCAGGGGGAGCTAATGAAAAACTGTTTTTT.

This clone was picked up a small number of times. The V gene is TRBV27, the J gene TRBJ2-7, with 7 bases aligning to TRBD2. CDR1 is MNHEY, CDR2 SMNVEV, per germline (reference sequence). V lost 8 bases, J lost 2 bases, and 15 bases stayed unmatched. The CDR3 consists of 16 residues. DNA of the CDR3: TGTGCCAGCCGCCCGTCGGGCGCGGGAGATACCTACGAGCAGTACTTC. This translates into CASRPSGAGDTYEQYF.

This clone has at least ten counts. V gene TRBV9 combines with J gene TRBJ2-2; the match to TRBD2 covers 8 bases. CDR3 length: 17 amino acids. Germline CDR1 reads SGDLS; CDR2 reads YYNGEE. The V segment lost 1 base and the J segment 7 bases; nucleotides outside the gene matches: 12. Here the CDR3 DNA reads TGTGCCAGCAGCGTAAAGGGGAGCGGGAGCCTTAGCGGGGAGCTGTTTTTT. It translates to CASSVKGSGSLSGELFF.

J is TRBJ2-1 and V is TRBV7-9; TRBD2 matches 13 bases. There are 17 residues in the CDR3. J gave up 6 bases and V 2 bases, and 7 bases lay outside the gene matches. Germline assignment: CDR1 SEHNR and CDR2 FQNEAQ (reference sequence). For the CDR3, the DNA is TGTGCCAGCAGCTTAAGTCTGGGACTAGCGGGACTCAATGAGCAGTTCTTC. Translating it yields CASSLSLGLAGLNEQFF.

The chain combines TRBV7-9 with TRBJ2-3, with 7 bases aligning to TRBD1. The germline V gene encodes CDR1 SEHNR and CDR2 FQNEAQ (reference sequence). This CDR3 contains 14 residues. The trim removed 5 bases at V and 0 bases at J, leaving 2 bases unmatched. The CDR3 region is CASSMGQSTDTQYF. Written as DNA, the CDR3 is TGTGCCAGCAGCATGGGACAGAGCACAGATACGCAGTATTTT.

The J gene is TRBJ1-4, the V gene TRBV7-9; D call uncertain. Germline CDR1 SEHNR, CDR2 FQNEAQ (reference sequence). The CDR3 totals 15 residues. V was shortened by 1 base and J by 3 bases, with 9 bases between the two germline ends. CDR3 sequence reads: CASSLVRASNEKLFF. For the CDR3, the DNA is TGTGCCAGCAGCTTAGTGCGGGCTTCTAATGAAAAACTGTTTTTT.

The rearrangement uses TRBV3-1 (or the pseudogene TRBV3-2) and TRBJ1-1, with TRBD1 matching over 8 bases. Germline CDR1 and CDR2: LGHDT and YNNKEL (reference sequence). V shed 0 bases and J 0 bases; nucleotides not matched to a gene: 3. This CDR3 is built from 16 residues. CDR3 in DNA: TGTGCCAGCAGCCAAGACCCGGGACAGGTGAACACTGAAGCTTTCTTT. Translation: CASSQDPGQVNTEAFF.

The chain employs TRBV5-1 and TRBJ2-6, with a tentative D call TRBD1 (6 bases). Germline lookup yields CDR1 SGHRS and CDR2 YFSETQ. The CDR3 runs to 16 residues. Trimming cost V 2 bases and J 0 bases, with 9 bases left between them. The CDR3 DNA sequence: TGCGCCAGCAGCTTCACCAGGGGCTCTGGGGCCAACGTCCTGACTTTC. It encodes CASSFTRGSGANVLTF.

V is TRBV28 and J is TRBJ2-3; a weak D match, TRBD2 (6 bases). With 1 base removed from V and 4 bases from J, the gap between germline ends came to 15 bases. Germline V gene sequence: CDR1 MDHEN, CDR2 SYDVKM. CDR3 size: 16 residues. CDR3 residues: CASSLYPGTLADTQYF. The CDR3, as DNA: TGTGCCAGCAGTTTATATCCAGGGACTCTCGCAGATACGCAGTATTTT.

The gene calls are TRBV28 and TRBJ2-5; D may be TRBD2 (7 bases). The CDR3 is made up of 16 amino acids. Between the trimmed V and J ends, which lost 5 bases and 4 bases, there was a span of 20 bases. Per germline, CDR1 MDHEN and CDR2 SYDVKM. Here the CDR3 DNA reads TGTGCCAGCAGTCCTTTACTGGGAGGGGGAGGAGAGACCCAGTACTTC. Encoded protein: CASSPLLGGGGETQYF.

The V call is TRBV28, the J call TRBJ1-5; 7 positions match TRBD1. The ends lost 6 bases at V and 9 bases at J; junction bases unmatched: 11. Per germline, CDR1 MDHEN and CDR2 SYDVKM. The CDR3 has 14 residues. DNA of the CDR3: TGTGCCAGCAGCAACAGGGGACTCCCATTGCCCCAGCATTTT. Translating it yields CASSNRGLPLPQHF. The full variable domain, its missing parts supplied by reference TRBV28 and TRBJ1-5, is DVKVTQSSRYLVKRTGEKVFLECVQDMDHENMFWYRQDPGLGLRLIYFSYDVKMKEKGDIPEGYSVSREKKERFSLILESASTNQTSMYLCASSNRGLPLPQHFGDGTRLSIL.

This chain connects TRBV28 to TRBJ1-5, with D unresolved. V was shortened by 3 bases and J by 0 bases, with 12 bases between the two germline ends. The CDR3 is 16 amino acids. Germline V gene data show CDR1 as MDHEN and CDR2 as SYDVKM. Here the CDR3 reads CASSFQALNSNQPQHF. The CDR3 DNA reads as TGTGCCAGCAGTTTTCAGGCCCTTAATAGCAATCAGCCCCAGCATTTT.

The rearrangement links TRBV30 to TRBJ2-5, with D unresolved. The CDR3 is 12 amino acids. CDR1 and CDR2 (germline): GTSNPN, SVGIG (reference sequence). V was clipped by 1 base and J by 2 bases, with 5 bases between them. CDR3 sequence: CAWSGSQETQYF. CDR3 DNA sequence: TGTGCCTGGAGTGGTAGTCAAGAGACCCAGTACTTC.

This chain joins TRBV5-6 and TRBJ2-7; TRBD1 matches at 8 bases. CDR1 is SGHDT and CDR2 is YYEEEE in the germline V gene. The V gene end was trimmed by 3 bases and the J gene end by 2 bases; junction bases not matched to a gene: 4. This CDR3 contains 14 residues. CDR3 sequence: CASSSRQGTYEQYV. CDR3 nucleotides: TGTGCCAGCAGCTCACGACAGGGGACCTACGAGCAGTACGTC.

The rearrangement links TRBV27 to TRBJ1-5, with 9 bases lining up with TRBD1. CDR3 length: 17 amino acids. Germline V gene lookup returns CDR1 MNHEY and CDR2 SMNVEV (reference sequence). J lost 0 bases, V lost 6 bases, and 9 bases had no gene match. The CDR3 DNA is TGTGCCAGCAGCTCCGGACAGGGGTGGAATAGCAATCAGCCCCAGCATTTT. The encoded protein is CASSSGQGWNSNQPQHF.

The CDR3 region has the DNA TGTGCCAGCAGCGGGACAGGGGGACGTGAAAAACTGTTTTTT. Translated: CASSGTGGREKLFF. The chain carries TRBV6-6 and TRBJ1-4, with 11 bases aligning to TRBD1. Germline trimming cut 6 bases from V and 7 bases from J; bases unmatched to any gene: 4. There are 14 residues in the CDR3. Germline assignment: CDR1 MNHNY and CDR2 SVGAGI (reference sequence).

Note on this clone: Other DNA sequences in this specimen translate into the identical CDR3. The gene calls are TRBV3-1 (or the pseudogene TRBV3-2) and TRBJ1-5, with 8 bases that match TRBD1. CDR1 is LGHDT, CDR2 YNNKEL, per germline (reference sequence). The CDR3 runs 14 residues. V lost 1 base to trimming and J lost 4 bases; unmatched junction nucleotides: 0. CDR3 DNA sequence: TGTGCCAGCAGCCAAGGGACAGGGAATCAGCCCCAGCATTTT. Its protein product is CASSQGTGNQPQHF.

V usage is TRBV27 and J usage is TRBJ2-3; a weak D match, TRBD1 (6 bases). Germline V gene lookup returns CDR1 MNHEY and CDR2 SMNVEV (reference sequence). Between the trimmed V and J ends, which lost 6 bases and 2 bases, there was a span of 24 bases. The length of the CDR3 is 18 residues. The CDR3 coding sequence is TGTGCCAGCAGCCCCCGGGCCGCGAGGGGGTATGTCACAGATACGCAGTATTTT. The encoded protein is CASSPRAARGYVTDTQYF.

The gene calls are TRBV18 and TRBJ1-2, with D maybe TRBD1 (6 bases). Per germline, CDR1 KGHSH and CDR2 LQKENI. The CDR3 totals 17 residues. V was trimmed by 4 bases and J by 6 bases, leaving 24 bases between them. Here the CDR3 reads CASSRSTPPQGLDGYTF. DNA for the CDR3: TGTGCCAGCTCACGATCTACTCCCCCACAGGGTCTCGATGGCTACACCTTC.